The next 8 T cell receptor beta chains were all read from a single sample in a study of blood T cell repertoires in COVID-19. Sequencing was performed with immunoSEQ multiplex PCR; in TCRdb, only in-frame clones are kept and a portion is missing. The profile shows over 80,000 clones, more than 65% of them singletons. The source material was peripheral blood. These receptors all stem from a woman of 80 years or more with active or convalescent COVID-19.

The chain has TRBV7-8 and TRBJ1-2, with TRBD1 as a possible D gene (6 bases). Germline assignment: CDR1 SGHVS and CDR2 FQNEAQ. V shed 5 bases and J shed 7 bases, with 17 bases lying between them. The CDR3 runs 14 residues. CDR3 protein: CASSLIQGRGGYTF. The CDR3 DNA is TGTGCCAGCAGCCTAATACAGGGAAGGGGTGGCTACACCTTC.

The V and J genes are TRBV6-6 and TRBJ2-7; 9 bases match TRBD2. This CDR3 has 15 amino acids. The V segment lost 5 bases and the J segment 3 bases; nucleotides outside the gene matches: 8. CDR1 and CDR2 from the germline V gene are MNHNY and SVGAGI (reference sequence). CDR3 DNA sequence: TGTGCCAGCAGTCAAGGACTAGCGTTGCTCTACGAGCAGTACTTC. As protein: CASSQGLALLYEQYF.

This sequence joins TRBV12-3 or TRBV12-4 and TRBJ1-1, with 7 bases fitting TRBD1. V lost 3 bases and J lost 4; bases outside the gene matches: 2. The CDR3 is 13 residues long. The CDR3 coding sequence is TGTGCCAGCAGTTTTGGGGACAGCACTGAAGCTTTCTTT. Amino acids: CASSFGDSTEAFF.

V and J are TRBV19 and TRBJ2-1, with TRBD2 identical over 10 bases. The V and J ends lost 5 bases and 8 bases, in that order; junction bases with no gene match: 9. This CDR3 region has 15 residues. Germline V gives CDR1 LNHDA, CDR2 SQIVND (reference sequence). This CDR3 is CASSGLAAPRDEQFF. Written as DNA, the CDR3 is TGTGCCAGTAGTGGACTAGCGGCTCCGCGGGATGAGCAGTTCTTC.

This rearrangement joins TRBV28 to TRBJ2-5; TRBD2 aligns across 10 bases. CDR1 is MDHEN, CDR2 SYDVKM, per germline. The CDR3 is made up of 15 amino acids. Trimming took 3 bases from V and 4 from J; bases not matched to a gene: 5. This CDR3 reads CASSLERGGAETQYF. The CDR3, as DNA: TGTGCCAGCAGTTTGGAGCGGGGGGGGGCAGAGACCCAGTACTTC. Full variable domain (outside the CDR3, taken from reference TRBV28 and TRBJ2-5): DVKVTQSSRYLVKRTGEKVFLECVQDMDHENMFWYRQDPGLGLRLIYFSYDVKMKEKGDIPEGYSVSREKKERFSLILESASTNQTSMYLCASSLERGGAETQYFGPGTRLLVL.

V gene TRBV9 combines with J gene TRBJ2-3; possibly TRBD1 for D (5 bases). The CDR3 is made up of 14 amino acids. The germline CDR1 and CDR2 sequences are SGDLS and YYNGEE. Deletions cut 0 bases from V and 3 bases from J, with 8 bases between. CDR3 loop: CASSVGPGTDTQYF. The CDR3 region has the DNA TGTGCCAGCAGCGTAGGCCCAGGGACAGATACGCAGTATTTT.

The table lists this clone with a few counts. The chain carries TRBV2 and TRBJ2-7, with 9 bases lining up with TRBD1. Germline V gene data show CDR1 as SNHLY and CDR2 as FYNNEI. The CDR3 extends over 17 amino acids. The J segment lost 1 base and the V segment lost 5 bases, leaving 12 bases of the junction unmatched. The CDR3: CASSSGTGRGNSYEQYF. Here the CDR3 DNA reads TGTGCCAGCAGTTCTGGGACAGGGCGCGGTAATTCCTACGAGCAGTACTTC.

The chain is built from TRBV9 and TRBJ2-2; D is possibly TRBD1 (5 bases). In germline, CDR1 is SGDLS, CDR2 YYNGEE. This CDR3 spans 15 amino acids. V was trimmed by 4 bases and J by 3 bases, leaving 13 bases between them. The DNA of the CDR3 is TGTGCCAGCAGCTTCTCATGGGGCCACACCGGGGAGCTGTTTTTT. Translating it yields CASSFSWGHTGELFF. Full variable domain (outside the CDR3, taken from reference TRBV9 and TRBJ2-2): DSGVTQTPKHLITATGQRVTLRCSPRSGDLSVYWYQQSLDQGLQFLIQYYNGEERAKGNILERFSAQQFPDLHSELNLSSLELGDSALYFCASSFSWGHTGELFFGEGSRLTVL.